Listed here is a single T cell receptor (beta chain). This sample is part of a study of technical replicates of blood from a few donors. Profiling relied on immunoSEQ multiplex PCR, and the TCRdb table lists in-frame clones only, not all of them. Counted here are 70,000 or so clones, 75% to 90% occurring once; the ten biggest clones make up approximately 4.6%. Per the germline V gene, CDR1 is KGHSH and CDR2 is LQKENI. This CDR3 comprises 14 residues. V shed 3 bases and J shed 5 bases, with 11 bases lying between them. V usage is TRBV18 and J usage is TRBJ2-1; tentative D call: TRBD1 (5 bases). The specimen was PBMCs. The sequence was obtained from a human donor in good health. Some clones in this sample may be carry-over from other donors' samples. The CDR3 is CASSPQGSHNEQFF. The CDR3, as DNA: TGTGCCAGCTCACCTCAGGGTTCCCACAATGAGCAGTTCTTC.